These T cell receptor beta chains were read from a single sample in a study of blood T cell repertoires in COVID-19. The table came from immunoSEQ multiplex PCR; TCRdb's copy has only in-frame clones and leaves some out. Counted here are approximately 480,000 clones, roughly 87% occurring once; the ten biggest clones make up 0.7%. Sequenced: PBMCs or T cells enriched from blood (not recorded which). The source of these receptors is a woman aged 18-35 years who had recovered from COVID-19. Each CDR3 is given with its conserved first and last residue. A D gene is named only where the DNA matches it firmly. Size is stated for part of the rows, as once, few or many counts, or as a class when the clone is expanded.

CDR3 DNA | CDR3 protein | V gene | clone size | J gene | D gene
TGCGCCAGCAGCTTGGCCCTACAGGCTAACTATGGCTACACCTTC | CASSLALQANYGYTF | TRBV5-1 | few | TRBJ1-2 | .
TGTGCCAGCAGCCCTCCCAGGGCCGAGTCTTCCTACGAGCAGTACTTC | CASSPPRAESSYEQYF | TRBV7-9 | . | TRBJ2-7 | .
TGTGCCTGGAGTGCAAAAACCGGGACATGGAACACTGAAGCTTTCTTT | CAWSAKTGTWNTEAFF | TRBV30 | . | TRBJ1-1 | .
TGTGCCAGCAGTTTGACCTCGGGACAGACCTATGGCTACACCTTC | CASSLTSGQTYGYTF | TRBV27 | once | TRBJ1-2 | TRBD1
TGTGCCAGCAGCCAGGCGCGAGGTGAGCAGTTCTTC | CASSQARGEQFF | TRBV3-1/TRBV3-2 | . | TRBJ2-1 | .
TGCGCCAGCAGCCTGGACAGGTCAGGGGGCTACACCTTC | CASSLDRSGGYTF | TRBV5-1 | . | TRBJ1-2 | TRBD1
TGTGCCTGGGAAGGACAGGGGAACACTGAAGCTTTCTTT | CAWEGQGNTEAFF | TRBV30 | . | TRBJ1-1 | TRBD1
TGTGCCTGGAGTGAGGGACTGACGAACACTGAAGCTTTCTTT | CAWSEGLTNTEAFF | TRBV30 | few | TRBJ1-1 | .
TGCGCCAGCAGATTGTGGACAGGGAGCTCCTACGAGCAGTACTTC | CASRLWTGSSYEQYF | TRBV5-1 | . | TRBJ2-7 | TRBD1
TGTGCCAGCAGCTTAGGAGGGACTCCCTACAATGAGCAGTTCTTC | CASSLGGTPYNEQFF | TRBV7-2 | . | TRBJ2-1 | .
TGTGCCAGCACCTCCCGAGGTGTCGCTGAAGCTTTCTTT | CASTSRGVAEAFF | TRBV12-3/TRBV12-4 | . | TRBJ1-1 | .
TGTGCCAGCAGCTCCGGGACTTCTTGGAGGGAGCAGTTCTTC | CASSSGTSWREQFF | TRBV5-6 | . | TRBJ2-1 | .
TGTGCCAGCAGTTTATCGCCCCAGGGGTTAAATGGCTACACCTTC | CASSLSPQGLNGYTF | TRBV27 | . | TRBJ1-2 | .
TGCAGCGTTGGGAGCCCGGGACAGGGGGACCCGATACCCTTAGAGACCCAGTACTTC | CSVGSPGQGDPIPLETQYF | TRBV29-1 | . | TRBJ2-5 | TRBD1
TGTGCCAGCAGCTTGGTAACCAGGGGGACCGGAGAGACCCAGTACTTC | CASSLVTRGTGETQYF | TRBV5-4 | once | TRBJ2-5 | TRBD1
TGTGCCAGCAGTAGCAGGGGGACGGGAAACACCATATATTTT | CASSSRGTGNTIYF | TRBV6-5 | few | TRBJ1-3 | TRBD1
TGTGCCAGCAGGAAGGACAGGGTTGATAATGAGCAGTTCTTC | CASRKDRVDNEQFF | TRBV2 | . | TRBJ2-1 | TRBD1
TGTGCCAGCAGTATCGACAGGGAGCCCGCGCAAGGATATGGCTACACCTTC | CASSIDREPAQGYGYTF | TRBV6-4 | once | TRBJ1-2 | TRBD1
TGTGCCTGGAGTGCAGGGGATCAGCCCCAGCATTTT | CAWSAGDQPQHF | TRBV30 | . | TRBJ1-5 | .
TGTGCCAGCACCGACAGTAACAATCAGCCCCAGCATTTT | CASTDSNNQPQHF | TRBV12-3/TRBV12-4 | once | TRBJ1-5 | .
TGCGCCAGCACCCCAGTCGGGGGGCACTATGGCTACACCTTC | CASTPVGGHYGYTF | TRBV4-1 | few | TRBJ1-2 | .
TGTGCCACCAGTGATTTGTTCCTTCGCCAGGGAAGTGGCTACACCTTC | CATSDLFLRQGSGYTF | TRBV24-1 | . | TRBJ1-2 | .
TGTGCCAGCACCCCCGCGGGGGAGGCCTACGAGCAGTACTTC | CASTPAGEAYEQYF | TRBV28 | once | TRBJ2-7 | TRBD2